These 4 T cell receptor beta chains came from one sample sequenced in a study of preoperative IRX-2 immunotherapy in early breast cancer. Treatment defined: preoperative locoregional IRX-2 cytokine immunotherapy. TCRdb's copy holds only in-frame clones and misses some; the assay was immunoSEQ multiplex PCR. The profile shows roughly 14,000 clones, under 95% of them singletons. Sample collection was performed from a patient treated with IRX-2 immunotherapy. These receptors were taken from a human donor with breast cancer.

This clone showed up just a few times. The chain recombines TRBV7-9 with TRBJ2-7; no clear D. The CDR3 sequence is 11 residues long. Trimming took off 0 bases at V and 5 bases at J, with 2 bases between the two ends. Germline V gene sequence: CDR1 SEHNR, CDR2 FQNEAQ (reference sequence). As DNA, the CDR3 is TGTGCCAGCAGCTTAGCCCACGAGCAGTACTTC. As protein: CASSLAHEQYF.

The CDR3 sequence: CASSYSGTESYEQYF. In DNA form, the CDR3 reads TGTGCCAGCAGTTACTCTGGGACAGAATCCTACGAGCAGTACTTC. The rearrangement joins TRBV6-5 to TRBJ2-7; TRBD1 aligns across 7 bases. V gave up 0 bases and J gave up 1 base; unmatched junction bases: 3. The CDR3 is 15 amino acids. Germline V gene data show CDR1 as MNHEY and CDR2 as SVGAGI.

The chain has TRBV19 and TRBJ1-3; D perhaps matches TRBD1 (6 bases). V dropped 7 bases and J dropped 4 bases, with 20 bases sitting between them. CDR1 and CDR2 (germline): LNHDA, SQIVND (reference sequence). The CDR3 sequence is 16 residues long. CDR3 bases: TGTGCCAGTACCTACCACTCGGGGGCGCGGGGAAACACCATATATTTT. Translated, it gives CASTYHSGARGNTIYF.

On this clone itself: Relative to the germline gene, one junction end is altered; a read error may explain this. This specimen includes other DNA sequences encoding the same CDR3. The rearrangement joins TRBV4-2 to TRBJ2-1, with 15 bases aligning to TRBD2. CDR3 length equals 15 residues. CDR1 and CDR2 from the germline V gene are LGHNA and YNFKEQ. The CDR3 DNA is TGTGCTAGCAGCCCCGGGACTAGCGGGGGGAATGAGCAGTTCTTC. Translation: CASSPGTSGGNEQFF.